These 21 T cell receptor beta chains were all obtained from the same sample, sequenced in a study of cytomegalovirus exposure and HLA in healthy donors. The PCR employed 60 Vbeta primers together with 13 Jbeta primers. The table came from immunoSEQ multiplex PCR; TCRdb's copy has only in-frame clones and leaves some out. The data show around 220,000 clones, over 60% seen once. The specimen was PBMCs. The receptors were gathered from a middle-aged man in good health and CMV-seronegative.

This clone was detected once. V is TRBV28 and J is TRBJ1-5; 9 bases line up with TRBD1. CDR3 size: 15 residues. Germline loops: CDR1 MDHEN, CDR2 SYDVKM. The V gene end was trimmed by 5 bases and the J gene end by 6 bases; junction bases not matched to a gene: 8. Here the CDR3 DNA reads TGTGCCAGCAGTGGGTGGGACAGGGTAGGTCAGCCCCAGCATTTT. This gives the protein CASSGWDRVGQPQHF. The full variable domain, rest sourced from reference TRBV28 and TRBJ1-5, is DVKVTQSSRYLVKRTGEKVFLECVQDMDHENMFWYRQDPGLGLRLIYFSYDVKMKEKGDIPEGYSVSREKKERFSLILESASTNQTSMYLCASSGWDRVGQPQHFGDGTRLSIL.

The J gene is TRBJ2-7, the V gene TRBV15; 12 bases line up with TRBD2. The CDR3 spans 15 residues. Trimming at V came to 3 bases and at J to 7 bases, leaving 7 bases not matched to a gene. Germline lookup yields CDR1 LNHNV and CDR2 YYDKDF (reference sequence). CDR3 in DNA: TGTGCCACCAGCAGCCCCGGGACTAGCGGGCTTGAGCAGTACTTC. Residues: CATSSPGTSGLEQYF.

The chain combines TRBV6-5 with TRBJ2-1; D call uncertain. CDR1 is MNHEY and CDR2 is SVGAGI in the germline V gene. Trimming took 0 bases from V and 2 from J, leaving 8 bases between them. The length of the CDR3 is 15 residues. The CDR3 DNA sequence: TGTGCCAGCAGTTACTCACTCCAAGCCTACAATGAGCAGTTCTTC. It codes for CASSYSLQAYNEQFF.

The rearrangement links TRBV27 to TRBJ2-7, with 12 nucleotides matching TRBD2. This CDR3 spans 14 amino acids. Germline lookup yields CDR1 MNHEY and CDR2 SMNVEV (reference sequence). V lost 7 bases to trimming and J lost 2 bases; unmatched junction nucleotides: 3. This CDR3 is CASTGLAGPYEQYF. Written as DNA, the CDR3 is TGTGCCAGCACCGGACTAGCGGGACCCTACGAGCAGTACTTC.

The chain links TRBV6-6 to TRBJ1-3, with D unresolved. This CDR3 contains 12 residues. Germline V gives CDR1 MNHNY, CDR2 SVGAGI (reference sequence). V was shortened by 5 bases and J by 5 bases, with 7 bases between the two germline ends. The CDR3 loop reads CASSRERNTIYF. CDR3 DNA: TGTGCCAGCAGTAGAGAGCGAAACACCATATATTTT.

V gene TRBV28 combines with J gene TRBJ2-3; 7 positions agree with TRBD1. Germline V lookup: CDR1 MDHEN, CDR2 SYDVKM. Trimming took 5 bases from V and 4 from J; bases not matched to a gene: 9. There are 15 residues in the CDR3. The CDR3 spells CASSIGTDYADTQYF. DNA of the CDR3: TGTGCCAGCAGTATCGGGACAGATTACGCAGATACGCAGTATTTT.

Note on this clone: The same CDR3 also results from other DNA sequences found in this sample. The CDR3 DNA reads as TGTGCCAGTCGGACAGATAGCAATCAGCCCCAGCATTTT. It translates to CASRTDSNQPQHF. V is TRBV2 and J is TRBJ1-5, with a possible D match to TRBD1 (6 bases). V shed 9 bases and J shed 0 bases, with 9 bases lying between them. Germline assignment: CDR1 SNHLY and CDR2 FYNNEI. The length of the CDR3 is 13 residues.

The chain joins TRBV6-6 to TRBJ1-6; no clear D. Germline assignment: CDR1 MNHNY and CDR2 SVGAGI (reference sequence). This CDR3 region has 14 residues. Trimming left V 5 bases short and J 10 bases short, with 15 bases between. The CDR3 spells CASSNLGEYSPLHF. CDR3 coding DNA: TGTGCCAGCAGTAACCTTGGGGAGTACTCACCCCTCCACTTT.

This clone was observed once. The rearrangement joins TRBV7-9 to TRBJ2-7, with TRBD1 matching 8 bases. CDR1 and CDR2 (germline): SEHNR, FQNEAQ (reference sequence). CDR3 length equals 12 residues. The V segment lost 10 bases and the J segment 1 base; nucleotides outside the gene matches: 3. CDR3 in amino acids: CATRQGSYEQYF. In DNA, the CDR3 is TGTGCCACCCGACAGGGGTCCTACGAGCAGTACTTC.

In this sample, this clone turned up a few times. The J gene is TRBJ2-5, the V gene TRBV6-5, with 9 bases lining up with TRBD1. The CDR3 contains 14 residues. The V gene end was trimmed by 4 bases and the J gene end by 9 bases; junction bases not matched to a gene: 9. Germline CDR1 and CDR2: MNHEY and SVGAGI. The CDR3 nucleotides are TGTGCCAGCAGTTCCCCGGGACAGGGCGGGCCCCAGTACTTC. It encodes CASSSPGQGGPQYF.

The chain joins TRBV7-2 to TRBJ2-3, with D perhaps matching TRBD1 (6 bases). CDR3 length: 13 residues. V was trimmed by 6 bases and J by 5 bases, leaving 12 bases between them. The germline V gene encodes CDR1 SGHTA and CDR2 FQGNSA. The CDR3 is CASSNQQGDTQYF. In DNA, the CDR3 is TGTGCCAGCAGTAACCAACAGGGAGATACGCAGTATTTT.

V usage is TRBV18 and J usage is TRBJ2-1, with TRBD1 identical over 7 bases. Germline-derived CDR1 and CDR2 are KGHSH and LQKENI. V was clipped by 2 bases and J by 0 bases; unmatched bases: 4. The CDR3 sequence is 16 residues long. The CDR3 spells CASSPNDRVSYNEQFF. In DNA form, the CDR3 reads TGTGCCAGCTCACCAAATGACAGGGTCTCCTACAATGAGCAGTTCTTC.

This clone was seen only once. This CDR3 is CASSLQARGTDTQYF. The CDR3 nucleotides read TGTGCCAGCAGTTTACAGGCCAGGGGCACAGATACGCAGTATTTT. The V gene is TRBV27, the J gene TRBJ2-3, with a possible D match to TRBD1 (5 bases). V was shortened by 2 bases and J by 1 base, with 10 bases between the two germline ends. The CDR3 is made up of 15 amino acids. Per the germline V gene, CDR1 is MNHEY and CDR2 is SMNVEV (reference sequence).

CDR3 coding DNA: TGTGCCAGCAGCTCGACAGGAGCAAGTCAGCCCCAGCATTTT. This translates into CASSSTGASQPQHF. V gene TRBV7-9 combines with J gene TRBJ1-5, with D perhaps TRBD1 (6 bases). Germline V gene data show CDR1 as SEHNR and CDR2 as FQNEAQ (reference sequence). This CDR3 contains 14 residues. The V end lost 4 bases, the J end lost 6 bases, and 13 bases lay between the germline ends.

This clone was found a few times. The J gene is TRBJ1-1, the V gene TRBV4-1; D is perhaps TRBD1 (5 bases). Germline lookup yields CDR1 MGHRA and CDR2 YSYEKL. Deletions cut 6 bases from V and 1 base from J, with 12 bases between. The CDR3 totals 14 residues. Here the CDR3 reads CASSQGGRNTEAFF. As DNA, the CDR3 is TGCGCCAGCAGTCAGGGTGGGCGGAACACTGAAGCTTTCTTT.

This clone was recorded only once. The chain has TRBV7-9 and TRBJ1-2; D might be TRBD1 (5 bases). Germline V gene data show CDR1 as SEHNR and CDR2 as FQNEAQ (reference sequence). The CDR3 runs 16 residues. Trimming took off 2 bases at V and 5 bases at J, with 18 bases between the two ends. CDR3 region: CASSLNLRGGRYGYTF. CDR3 bases: TGTGCCAGCAGCTTAAATTTGAGGGGAGGACGATATGGCTACACCTTC.

The V and J genes are TRBV7-3 and TRBJ2-1; 7 bases agree with TRBD1. The CDR3 consists of 15 residues. The V and J ends lost 2 bases and 4 bases, in that order; junction bases with no gene match: 5. The germline CDR1 and CDR2 sequences are SGHTA and FQGTGA. The CDR3 bases are TGTGCCAGCAGCTTAGTACAGGGGCGTTACAATGAGCAGTTCTTC. Amino acid sequence: CASSLVQGRYNEQFF. Full variable domain (rest looked up from reference TRBV7-3 and TRBJ2-1): GAGVSQTPSNKVTEKGKYVELRCDPISGHTALYWYRQSLGQGPEFLIYFQGTGAADDSGLPNDRFFAVRPEGSVSTLKIQRTERGDSAVYLCASSLVQGRYNEQFFGPGTRLTVL.

The J gene is TRBJ2-7, the V gene TRBV18; the match to TRBD1 covers 7 bases. V was clipped by 3 bases and J by 2 bases; unmatched bases: 1. CDR1 KGHSH and CDR2 LQKENI come from the germline V gene. This CDR3 comprises 13 residues. The CDR3 region is CASSPGTAYEQYF. DNA of the CDR3: TGTGCCAGCTCACCCGGGACAGCCTACGAGCAGTACTTC.

The chain recombines TRBV2 with TRBJ1-1; maybe TRBD1 (6 bases). The length of the CDR3 is 14 residues. Germline V lookup: CDR1 SNHLY, CDR2 FYNNEI. V lost 4 bases and J lost 3, with 12 bases in between. In nucleotides, the CDR3 is TGTGCCAGCAGTGTACAGGGATTGGACACTGAAGCTTTCTTT. It yields the protein CASSVQGLDTEAFF.

The chain joins TRBV27 to TRBJ2-5; 7 nucleotides match TRBD1. Germline V CDR1 and CDR2: MNHEY, SMNVEV (reference sequence). This CDR3 is built from 14 residues. V gave up 5 bases and J gave up 1 base; unmatched junction bases: 4. The CDR3 loop is CASSTTGRQETQYF. In DNA form, the CDR3 reads TGTGCCAGCAGTACGACAGGGCGCCAAGAGACCCAGTACTTC.

The J gene is TRBJ2-7, the V gene TRBV7-2; 11 positions match TRBD2. Germline V gives CDR1 SGHTA, CDR2 FQGNSA. The junction had 4 bases not matched to a gene; V was cut back by 0 bases and J by 6 bases. The CDR3 extends over 15 amino acids. CDR3 DNA: TGTGCCAGCAGCTTAGCGACTAGCGGGACGCCCGAGCAGTACTTC. Translating gives CASSLATSGTPEQYF.